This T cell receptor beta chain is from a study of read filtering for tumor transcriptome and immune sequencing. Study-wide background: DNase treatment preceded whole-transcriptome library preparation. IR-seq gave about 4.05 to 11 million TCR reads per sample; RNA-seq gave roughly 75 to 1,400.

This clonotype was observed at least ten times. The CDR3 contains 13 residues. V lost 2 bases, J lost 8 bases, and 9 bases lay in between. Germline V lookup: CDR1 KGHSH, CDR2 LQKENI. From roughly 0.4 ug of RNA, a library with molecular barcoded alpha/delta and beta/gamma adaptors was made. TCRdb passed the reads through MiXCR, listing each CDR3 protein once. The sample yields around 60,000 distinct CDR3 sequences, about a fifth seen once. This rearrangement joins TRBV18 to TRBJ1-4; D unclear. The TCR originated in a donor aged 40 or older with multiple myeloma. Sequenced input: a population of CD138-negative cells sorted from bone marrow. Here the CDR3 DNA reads TGTGCCAGCTCACCAGGCCGTTCGGAAAAACTGTTTTTT. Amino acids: CASSPGRSEKLFF.